This TCR beta chain was profiled in a study of shared clonotypes between healthy human individuals. Sequencing of unsorted PBMC DNA was carried out using ten immunoSEQ deep assay plates. The repertoire was sequenced with immunoSEQ multiplex PCR; TCRdb's copy has only in-frame clones and lacks some. This table has about half a million clones, roughly 78% appearing once. Trimming removed 2 bases at V and 2 bases at J, with 15 bases between. Germline-derived CDR1 and CDR2 are MNHEY and SMNVEV (reference sequence). This CDR3 comprises 16 residues. This clone showed up just once. The chain couples TRBV27 to TRBJ2-5; D gene uncertain. This receptor was taken from a woman between 35 and 50 years old in good health. Some clones in this sample may be carry-over from other donors' samples. The sample comprised PBMCs. The DNA of the CDR3 is TGTGCCAGCAGTTTACGGGCTATTGGCCGTCAAGAGACCCAGTACTTC. Encoded protein: CASSLRAIGRQETQYF.